This TCR beta chain was retrieved from a study of blood T cell repertoires in COVID-19. Recovered participants had two consecutive negative NP/OP PCR tests, healthcare professional clearance, or symptom resolution. In the original workflow: Amplification of reference gene primers provided the estimated nucleated cell counts. Profiling relied on immunoSEQ multiplex PCR, and the TCRdb table lists in-frame clones only, not all of them. That table is the source of V, J and clone size, and D and trimming were worked out from the DNA. The sample has a few hundred thousand clones; approximately 83% are singletons. The V gene's germline CDR1 is SGHRS and CDR2 YFSETQ. This CDR3 contains 14 residues. V was cut by 4 bases and J by 4 bases, with 11 bases left in between.

This chain connects TRBV5-1 to TRBJ2-2; D is perhaps TRBD1 (6 bases). Sequencing used PBMCs or T cells enriched from blood (not recorded which). This receptor was taken from a man aged 30 to 39 who had recovered from COVID-19. The CDR3 here is CASSPDSITGELFF. The DNA for the CDR3 is TGCGCCAGCAGCCCGGACAGTATCACCGGGGAGCTGTTTTTT.